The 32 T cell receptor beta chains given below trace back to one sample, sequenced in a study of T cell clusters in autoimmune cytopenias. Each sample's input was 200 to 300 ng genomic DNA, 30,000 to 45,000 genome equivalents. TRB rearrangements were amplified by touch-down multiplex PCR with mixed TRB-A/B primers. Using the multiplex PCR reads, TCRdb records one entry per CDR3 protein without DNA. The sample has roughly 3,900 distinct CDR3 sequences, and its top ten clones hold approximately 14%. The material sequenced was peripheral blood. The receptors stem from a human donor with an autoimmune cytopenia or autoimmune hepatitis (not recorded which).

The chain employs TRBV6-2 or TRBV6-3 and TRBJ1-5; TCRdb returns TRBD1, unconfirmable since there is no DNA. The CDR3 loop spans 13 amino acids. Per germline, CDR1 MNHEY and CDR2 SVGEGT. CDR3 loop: CASSLQGNQPQHF.

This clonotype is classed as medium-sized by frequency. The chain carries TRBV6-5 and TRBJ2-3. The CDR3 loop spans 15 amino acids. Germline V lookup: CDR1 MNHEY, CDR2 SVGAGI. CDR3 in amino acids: CASSYSDWSPDTQYF.

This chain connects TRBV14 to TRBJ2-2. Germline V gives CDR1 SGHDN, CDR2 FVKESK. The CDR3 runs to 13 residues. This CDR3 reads CASSLAHPGELFF.

The CDR3 loop is CASSIGGTDTQYF. The chain carries TRBV5-4 and TRBJ2-3. The CDR3 covers 13 residues. CDR1 is SGHNT, CDR2 YYREEE, per germline (reference sequence).

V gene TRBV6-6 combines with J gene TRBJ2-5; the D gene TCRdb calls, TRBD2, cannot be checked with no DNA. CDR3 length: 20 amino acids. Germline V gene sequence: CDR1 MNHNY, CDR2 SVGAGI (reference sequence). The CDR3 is CASSYASGLAGGHMYNEQFF.

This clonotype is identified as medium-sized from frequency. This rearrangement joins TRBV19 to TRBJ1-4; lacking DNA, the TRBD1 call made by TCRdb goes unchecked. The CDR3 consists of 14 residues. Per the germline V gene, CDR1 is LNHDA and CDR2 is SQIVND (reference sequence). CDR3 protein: CASSIGTAQEKLFF.

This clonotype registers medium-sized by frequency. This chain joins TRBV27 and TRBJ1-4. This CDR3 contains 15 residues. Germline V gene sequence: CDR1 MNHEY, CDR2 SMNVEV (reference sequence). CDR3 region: CASTDAGDVGEKLFF.

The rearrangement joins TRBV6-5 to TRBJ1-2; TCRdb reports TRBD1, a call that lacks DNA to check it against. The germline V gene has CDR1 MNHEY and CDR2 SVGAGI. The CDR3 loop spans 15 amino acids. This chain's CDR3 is CASSPHRVDNYGYTF.

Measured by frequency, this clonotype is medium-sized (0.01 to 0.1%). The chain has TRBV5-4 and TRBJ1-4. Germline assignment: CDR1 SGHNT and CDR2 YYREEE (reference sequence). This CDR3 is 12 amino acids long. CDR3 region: CASSSPNEKLFF. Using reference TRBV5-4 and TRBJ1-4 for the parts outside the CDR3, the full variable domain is ETGVTQSPTHLIKTRGQQVTLRCSSQSGHNTVSWYQQALGQGPQFIFQYYREEENGRGNFPPRFSGLQFPNYSSELNVNALELDDSALYLCASSSPNEKLFFGSGTQLSVL.

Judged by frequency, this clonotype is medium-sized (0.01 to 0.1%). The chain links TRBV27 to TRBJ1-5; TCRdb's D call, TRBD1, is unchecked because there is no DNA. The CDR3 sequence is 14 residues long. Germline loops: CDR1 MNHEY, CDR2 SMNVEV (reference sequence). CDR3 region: CASSLTGSNQPQHF.

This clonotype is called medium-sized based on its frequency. The CDR3: CASSIGRDNYGYTF. This sequence joins TRBV19 and TRBJ1-2. CDR3 size: 14 residues. Germline V CDR1 and CDR2: LNHDA, SQIVND (reference sequence).

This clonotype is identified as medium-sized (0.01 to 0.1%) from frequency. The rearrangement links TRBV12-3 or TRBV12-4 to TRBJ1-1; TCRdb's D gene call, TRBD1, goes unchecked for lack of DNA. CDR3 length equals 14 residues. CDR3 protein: CASSLSQGTLEAFF.

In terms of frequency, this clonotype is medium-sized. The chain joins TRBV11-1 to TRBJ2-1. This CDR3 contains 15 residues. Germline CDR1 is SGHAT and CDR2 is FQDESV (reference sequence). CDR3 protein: CASSLGTSSYNEQFF.

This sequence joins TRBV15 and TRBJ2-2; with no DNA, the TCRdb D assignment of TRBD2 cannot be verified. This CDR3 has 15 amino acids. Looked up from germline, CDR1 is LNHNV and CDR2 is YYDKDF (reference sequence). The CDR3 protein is CATSRDRGAPGELFF.

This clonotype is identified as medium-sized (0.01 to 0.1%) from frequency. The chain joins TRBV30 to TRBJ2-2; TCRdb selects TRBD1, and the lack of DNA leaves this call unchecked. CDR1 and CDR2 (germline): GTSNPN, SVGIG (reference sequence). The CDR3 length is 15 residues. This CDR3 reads CAWGARRGVNEELFF.

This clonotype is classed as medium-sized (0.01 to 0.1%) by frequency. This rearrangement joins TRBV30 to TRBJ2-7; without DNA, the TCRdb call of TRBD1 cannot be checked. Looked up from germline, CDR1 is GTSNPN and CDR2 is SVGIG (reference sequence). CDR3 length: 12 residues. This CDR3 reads CAWKSGAYEQYF.

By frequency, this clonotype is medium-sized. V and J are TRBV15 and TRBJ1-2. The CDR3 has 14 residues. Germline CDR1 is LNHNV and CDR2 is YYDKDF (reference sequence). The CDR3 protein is CATSRDRASPGYTF.

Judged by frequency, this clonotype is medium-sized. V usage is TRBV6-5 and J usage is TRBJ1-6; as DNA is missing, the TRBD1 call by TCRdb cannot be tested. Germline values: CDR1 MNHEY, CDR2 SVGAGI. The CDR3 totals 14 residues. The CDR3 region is CASRSDRLNSPLHF.

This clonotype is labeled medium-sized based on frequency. CDR3: CASSLTSRTDTQYF. The chain is built from TRBV12-3 or TRBV12-4 and TRBJ2-3; TCRdb selects TRBD2, and the lack of DNA leaves this call unchecked. The CDR3 runs to 14 residues.

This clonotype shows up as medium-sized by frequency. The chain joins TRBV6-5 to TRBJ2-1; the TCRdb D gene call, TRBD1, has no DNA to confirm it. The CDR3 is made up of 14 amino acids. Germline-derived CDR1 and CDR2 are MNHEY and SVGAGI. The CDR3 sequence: CASSPQGAPVEQFF.

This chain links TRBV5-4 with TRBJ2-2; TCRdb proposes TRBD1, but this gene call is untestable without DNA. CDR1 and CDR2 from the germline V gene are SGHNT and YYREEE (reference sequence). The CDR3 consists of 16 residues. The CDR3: CASSLRGRTLTGELFF.

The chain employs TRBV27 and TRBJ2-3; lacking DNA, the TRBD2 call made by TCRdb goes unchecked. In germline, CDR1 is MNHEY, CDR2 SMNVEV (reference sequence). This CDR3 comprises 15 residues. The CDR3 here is CASTLQPGLSDTQYF.

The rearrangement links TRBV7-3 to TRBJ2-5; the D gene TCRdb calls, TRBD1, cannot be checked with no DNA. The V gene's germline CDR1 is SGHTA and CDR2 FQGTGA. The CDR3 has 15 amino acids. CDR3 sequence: CASSPQGAIQETQYF. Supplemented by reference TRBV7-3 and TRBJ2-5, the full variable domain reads GAGVSQTPSNKVTEKGKYVELRCDPISGHTALYWYRQSLGQGPEFLIYFQGTGAADDSGLPNDRFFAVRPEGSVSTLKIQRTERGDSAVYLCASSPQGAIQETQYFGPGTRLLVL.

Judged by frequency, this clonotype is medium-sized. CDR3 sequence: CASRSGTYSGNTIYF. The rearrangement uses TRBV5-1 and TRBJ1-3. Germline V gene data show CDR1 as SGHRS and CDR2 as YFSETQ. The CDR3 spans 15 residues.

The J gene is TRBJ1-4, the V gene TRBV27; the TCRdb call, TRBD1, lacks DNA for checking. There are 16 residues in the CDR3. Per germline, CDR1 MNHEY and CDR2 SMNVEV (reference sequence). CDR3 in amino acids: CASSFRQGLSNEKLFF. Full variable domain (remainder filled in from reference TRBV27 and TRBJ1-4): EAQVTQNPRYLITVTGKKLTVTCSQNMNHEYMSWYRQDPGLGLRQIYYSMNVEVTDKGDVPEGYKVSRKEKRNFPLILESPSPNQTSLYFCASSFRQGLSNEKLFFGSGTQLSVL.

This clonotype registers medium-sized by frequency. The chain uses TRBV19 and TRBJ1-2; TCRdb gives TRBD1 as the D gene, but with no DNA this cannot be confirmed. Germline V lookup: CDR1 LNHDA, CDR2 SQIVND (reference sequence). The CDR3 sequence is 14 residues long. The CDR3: CASSIQDSRYGYTF.

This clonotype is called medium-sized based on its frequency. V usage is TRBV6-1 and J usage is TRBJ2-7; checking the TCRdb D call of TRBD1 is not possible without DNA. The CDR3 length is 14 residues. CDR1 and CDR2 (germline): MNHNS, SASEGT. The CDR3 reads CASTQPGQGLEQYF.

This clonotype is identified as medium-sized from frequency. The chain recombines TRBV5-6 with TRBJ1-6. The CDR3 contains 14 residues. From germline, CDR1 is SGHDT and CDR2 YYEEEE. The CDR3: CASSLSTTGSPLHF.

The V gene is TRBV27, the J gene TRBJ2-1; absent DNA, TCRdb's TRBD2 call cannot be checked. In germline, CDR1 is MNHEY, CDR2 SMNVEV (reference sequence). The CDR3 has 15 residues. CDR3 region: CASSLSLADTYEQFF.

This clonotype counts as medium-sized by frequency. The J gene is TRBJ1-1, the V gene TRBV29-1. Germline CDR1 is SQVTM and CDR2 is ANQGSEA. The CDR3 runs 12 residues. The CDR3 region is CSAGSGNTEAFF.

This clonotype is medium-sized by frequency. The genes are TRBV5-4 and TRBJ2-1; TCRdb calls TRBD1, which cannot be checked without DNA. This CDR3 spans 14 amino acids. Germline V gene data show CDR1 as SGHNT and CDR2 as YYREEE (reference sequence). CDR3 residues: CASSFSGVGGEQFF.

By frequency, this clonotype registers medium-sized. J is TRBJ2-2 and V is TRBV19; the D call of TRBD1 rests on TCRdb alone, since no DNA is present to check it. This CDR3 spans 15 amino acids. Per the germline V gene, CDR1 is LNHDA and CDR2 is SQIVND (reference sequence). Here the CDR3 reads CASSIEQGAVGELFF.